Following are 32 T cell receptor beta chains from one sample sequenced in a study of tumour-infiltrating T cells in Burkitt lymphoma. Data came from immunoSEQ multiplex PCR; TCRdb stores just in-frame clones and leaves some out. The data contain tens of thousands of clones, around 32% of them seen just once; the ten biggest clones take up around 3%. The source material was tumor tissue. The receptors shown here come from a human donor with Burkitt lymphoma.

V usage is TRBV15 and J usage is TRBJ1-1; unclear D gene. The germline CDR1 and CDR2 sequences are LNHNV and YYDKDF (reference sequence). This CDR3 is built from 13 residues. The germline V and J ends were trimmed by 0 bases and 6 bases, with 8 bases remaining between them. CDR3 protein: CATSRDFRSEAFF. The CDR3 nucleotides are TGTGCCACCAGCAGAGATTTCCGGTCTGAAGCTTTCTTT.

The chain joins TRBV5-1 to TRBJ1-2, with D unresolved. The V and J ends lost 0 bases and 2 bases respectively, with 8 bases between them. The CDR3 length is 14 residues. Per germline, CDR1 SGHRS and CDR2 YFSETQ. CDR3 in amino acids: CASSLDTKNYGYTF. In nucleotides, the CDR3 is TGCGCCAGCAGCTTGGACACGAAAAACTATGGCTACACCTTC.

This clone was found a few times. The chain recombines TRBV6-1 with TRBJ1-2, with 8 bases identical to TRBD1. The V gene's germline CDR1 is MNHNS and CDR2 SASEGT. The V and J ends lost 7 bases and 7 bases, in that order; junction bases with no gene match: 8. CDR3 length equals 13 residues. CDR3 coding DNA: TGTGCCAGCACGCTAGGACAGGGCCTTGGCTACACCTTC. It encodes CASTLGQGLGYTF.

The V gene is TRBV7-2, the J gene TRBJ1-5; maybe TRBD1 (6 bases). The V end lost 1 base, the J end lost 6 bases, and 10 bases lay between the germline ends. There are 14 residues in the CDR3. Germline V gene data show CDR1 as SGHTA and CDR2 as FQGNSA. The CDR3 protein is CASSLDGGGQPQHF. CDR3 bases: TGTGCCAGCAGCTTAGACGGGGGCGGTCAGCCCCAGCATTTT.

The V call is TRBV5-1, the J call TRBJ2-5; the D gene could be TRBD1 or TRBD2 (6 bases each). CDR1 and CDR2 (germline): SGHRS, YFSETQ. CDR3 length equals 17 residues. The germline V and J ends were trimmed by 4 bases and 4 bases, with 23 bases remaining between them. As DNA, the CDR3 is TGCGCCAGCAGCCAGGGACGGGGGCCGGGGAGGCTAGAGACCCAGTACTTC. This codes for CASSQGRGPGRLETQYF.

This clone was observed a handful of times. The chain joins TRBV28 to TRBJ2-3; 9 bases are a match to TRBD2. The CDR3 is 15 residues long. The germline gives CDR1 MDHEN, CDR2 SYDVKM. With V trimmed by 3 bases and J by 0 bases, 1 base remained unmatched. Here the CDR3 reads CASSLGTSSTDTQYF. The DNA of the CDR3 is TGTGCCAGCAGTTTGGGGACTAGCAGCACAGATACGCAGTATTTT.

On this clone: Relative to the germline gene, one junction end is altered; a read error may explain this. The chain uses TRBV4-2 and TRBJ2-5; 8 bases match TRBD2. Germline loops: CDR1 LGHNA, CDR2 YNFKEQ. The CDR3 has 20 residues. The CDR3 loop reads CASSQAPTSGRGASQETQYF. CDR3 in DNA: TGTGCCAGCAGCCAAGCTCCTACTAGCGGCCGGGGAGCATCACAAGAGACTCAGTACTTC.

The V gene is TRBV19, the J gene TRBJ1-1; no firm D call. This CDR3 is built from 14 residues. Between the trimmed V and J ends, which lost 5 bases and 0 bases, there was a span of 10 bases. Germline CDR1 LNHDA, CDR2 SQIVND (reference sequence). DNA of the CDR3: TGTGCCAGTAGTCTTAGGCCCATGAACACTGAAGCTTTCTTT. It translates to CASSLRPMNTEAFF.

A few counts support this clone. The chain joins TRBV6-5 to TRBJ2-2; D remains ambiguous. The V and J ends lost 0 bases and 6 bases respectively, with 14 bases between them. CDR1 and CDR2 (germline): MNHEY, SVGAGI. This CDR3 comprises 16 residues. The CDR3 protein is CASSYSNPRSAGELFF. The CDR3 nucleotides read TGTGCCAGCAGTTACTCGAATCCCCGTTCCGCCGGGGAGCTGTTTTTT.

This sequence joins TRBV4-3 and TRBJ1-2; D remains ambiguous. The germline V gene encodes CDR1 LGHNA and CDR2 YSLEER. V lost 1 base and J 4 bases, leaving 10 bases between the germline ends. The CDR3 is 14 amino acids. The CDR3 bases are TGCGCCAGCAGCCAAGCGGCTAAGGGCTATGGCTACACCTTC. Its translation is CASSQAAKGYGYTF.

V and J are TRBV15 and TRBJ2-5; no definite D call. The CDR3 totals 13 residues. V lost 0 bases to trimming and J lost 5 bases, with 7 bases between them. Germline CDR1 reads LNHNV; CDR2 reads YYDKDF (reference sequence). Written as DNA, the CDR3 is TGTGCCACCAGCAGAGATGGTGCGGAGACCCAGTACTTC. Amino acid sequence: CATSRDGAETQYF. The complete variable domain, with remaining parts taken from reference TRBV15 and TRBJ2-5, reads DAMVIQNPRYQVTQFGKPVTLSCSQTLNHNVMYWYQQKSSQAPKLLFHYYDKDFNNEADTPDNFQSRRPNTSFCFLDIRSPGLGDTAMYLCATSRDGAETQYFGPGTRLLVL.

The chain employs TRBV5-4 and TRBJ2-5; D might be TRBD2 (6 bases). The V end was cut by 0 bases, the J end by 5 bases, with 14 bases between. Per germline, CDR1 SGHNT and CDR2 YYREEE (reference sequence). This CDR3 has 15 amino acids. The CDR3 DNA reads TGTGCCAGCAGCTTGGGCATATCAGGAGGGGAGACCCAGTACTTC. As protein: CASSLGISGGETQYF.

The genes are TRBV18 and TRBJ2-4; no definite D call. This CDR3 is built from 17 residues. The V and J ends lost 3 bases and 0 bases respectively, with 15 bases between them. Germline V gene sequence: CDR1 KGHSH, CDR2 LQKENI. As DNA, the CDR3 is TGTGCCAGCTCACCTACGGTTCCTAAAAAAGCCAAAAACATTCAGTACTTC. This codes for CASSPTVPKKAKNIQYF.

In this sample, this clone turned up a few times. J is TRBJ1-2 and V is TRBV4-1, with TRBD1 matching over 9 bases. CDR1 is MGHRA, CDR2 YSYEKL, per germline. The CDR3 is 14 residues long. The V gene end was trimmed by 4 bases and the J gene end by 8 bases; junction bases not matched to a gene: 8. The CDR3 protein is CASSLGQGIDGYTF. For the CDR3, the DNA is TGCGCCAGCAGCCTCGGACAGGGGATAGACGGCTACACCTTC.

This clone was recorded a few times. The chain links TRBV9 to TRBJ2-3, with 8 bases fitting TRBD2. The CDR3 spans 16 residues. V shed 4 bases, J shed 6 bases, and the junction held 13 bases outside the gene matches. The germline V gene encodes CDR1 SGDLS and CDR2 YYNGEE. CDR3 sequence (DNA): TGTGCCAGCAGCATCTCTTCCGGGGGGGCTTTCGATACGCAGTATTTT. This sequence encodes CASSISSGGAFDTQYF.

The genes are TRBV6-5 and TRBJ2-5; TRBD2 matches 8 bases. V was clipped by 7 bases and J by 4 bases; unmatched bases: 8. The CDR3 covers 14 residues. Per the germline V gene, CDR1 is MNHEY and CDR2 is SVGAGI. The CDR3 protein is CASKAGLERETQYF. The CDR3 DNA reads as TGTGCCAGCAAAGCGGGACTAGAAAGAGAGACCCAGTACTTC.

This sequence joins TRBV29-1 and TRBJ2-7; a weak D match, TRBD1 (5 bases). CDR3 length: 14 amino acids. CDR1 and CDR2 (germline): SQVTM, ANQGSEA. Trimming left V 1 base short and J 4 bases short, with 14 bases between. This CDR3 is CSVEGQGSGYEQYF. CDR3 bases: TGCAGCGTTGAAGGCCAGGGTAGTGGTTACGAGCAGTACTTC.

This clone was seen a handful of times. The gene calls are TRBV19 and TRBJ1-5; a possible D gene is TRBD1 (6 bases). The CDR3 is made up of 17 amino acids. V gave up 5 bases and J gave up 4 bases, with 21 bases separating them. Germline-derived CDR1 and CDR2 are LNHDA and SQIVND (reference sequence). CDR3 loop: CASSPRGGEGVNQPQHF. The CDR3 nucleotides are TGTGCCAGTAGTCCCAGAGGGGGGGAAGGCGTTAATCAGCCCCAGCATTTT.

The J gene is TRBJ1-1, the V gene TRBV9; D call uncertain. From germline, CDR1 is SGDLS and CDR2 YYNGEE. The CDR3 contains 13 residues. Trimming shortened V by 3 bases and J by 6 bases, and 12 bases separated the two germline ends. The CDR3 here is CASSGAGYAEAFF. CDR3 nucleotide sequence: TGTGCCAGCAGCGGAGCGGGTTACGCTGAAGCTTTCTTT.

V is TRBV4-1 and J is TRBJ1-4, with D unresolved. The V gene's germline CDR1 is MGHRA and CDR2 YSYEKL. V lost 0 bases and J 1 base, leaving 12 bases between the germline ends. The CDR3 runs to 17 residues. As DNA, the CDR3 is TGCGCCAGCAGCCAAGACGGTGGAGCCAGAACTAATGAAAAACTGTTTTTT. Amino acids: CASSQDGGARTNEKLFF.

The chain has TRBV11-3 and TRBJ2-1, with D perhaps TRBD2 (5 bases). The V gene's germline CDR1 is SGHNT and CDR2 YENEEA. V shed 4 bases and J shed 2 bases, with 12 bases lying between them. This CDR3 has 15 residues. The CDR3 protein is CASSSSPVPYNEQFF. In DNA, the CDR3 is TGTGCCAGCAGCTCTAGCCCGGTACCCTACAATGAGCAGTTCTTC.

This clone was counted a few times. This sequence joins TRBV4-3 and TRBJ2-4; TRBD2 is a possible D gene (5 bases). This CDR3 comprises 15 residues. CDR1 and CDR2 from the germline V gene are LGHNA and YSLEER. The V end lost 0 bases, the J end lost 9 bases, and 15 bases lay between the germline ends. CDR3 sequence (DNA): TGCGCCAGCAGCCAAGATCTGGAAAGGGCGGGCATTCAGTACTTC. This gives the protein CASSQDLERAGIQYF.

This clone has just a few counts. The chain is built from TRBV4-1 and TRBJ2-3; 8 positions match TRBD2. Germline CDR1 reads MGHRA; CDR2 reads YSYEKL. The CDR3 runs 15 residues. V lost 4 bases, J lost 2 bases, and 5 bases stayed unmatched. The CDR3 nucleotides are TGCGCCAGCAGCCGCCGCGGGGGGCCCACAGATACGCAGTATTTT. Amino acid sequence: CASSRRGGPTDTQYF.

In its sample, this clone was seen once. This chain joins TRBV6-6 and TRBJ1-2; D is perhaps TRBD1 (6 bases). With 0 bases removed from V and 8 bases from J, the gap between germline ends came to 10 bases. The V gene's germline CDR1 is MNHNY and CDR2 SVGAGI (reference sequence). The CDR3 is 13 residues long. In DNA form, the CDR3 reads TGTGCCAGCAGTTACTCCAGGGGCCGAGGCTACACCTTC. Amino acid sequence: CASSYSRGRGYTF.

Only a few counts were recorded for this clone. The chain has TRBV5-4 and TRBJ1-4; 7 positions match TRBD1. The CDR3 consists of 16 residues. Germline CDR1 reads SGHNT; CDR2 reads YYREEE (reference sequence). V shed 3 bases, J shed 7 bases, and the junction held 12 bases outside the gene matches. CDR3 coding DNA: TGTGCCAGCAGCTCCGACAGGGCCGGGCCGGGTGAAAAACTGTTTTTT. As protein: CASSSDRAGPGEKLFF.

This clone was observed a few times. The genes are TRBV6-5 and TRBJ2-6; the D is unclear. V gave up 6 bases and J gave up 0 bases, with 9 bases separating them. CDR3 length equals 15 residues. Per the germline V gene, CDR1 is MNHEY and CDR2 is SVGAGI. CDR3 bases: TGTGCCAGCAGGCCAGCGAGCTCTGGGGCCAACGTCCTGACTTTC. It codes for CASRPASSGANVLTF.

V usage is TRBV7-2 and J usage is TRBJ2-3, with 8 bases lining up with TRBD1. Unmatched junction bases numbered 4, after V lost 7 bases and J lost 1 base. The length of the CDR3 is 14 residues. CDR1 is SGHTA, CDR2 FQGNSA, per germline. The CDR3 loop reads CASTRGQGTDTQYF. In DNA, the CDR3 is TGTGCCAGCACGAGGGGACAGGGCACAGATACGCAGTATTTT. Complete variable domain (other parts from reference TRBV7-2 and TRBJ2-3): GAGVSQSPSNKVTEKGKDVELRCDPISGHTALYWYRQSLGQGLEFLIYFQGNSAPDKSGLPSDRFSAERTGGSVSTLTIQRTQQEDSAVYLCASTRGQGTDTQYFGPGTRLTVL.

The V and J genes are TRBV18 and TRBJ2-6; D possibly corresponds to TRBD2 (5 bases). Germline loops: CDR1 KGHSH, CDR2 LQKENI. This CDR3 has 16 residues. V was shortened by 6 bases and J by 2 bases, with 14 bases between the two germline ends. The CDR3 loop reads CASSLRNGAGANVLTF. DNA of the CDR3: TGTGCCAGCTCCCTCCGGAACGGGGCTGGGGCCAACGTCCTGACTTTC.

The CDR3 DNA reads TGTGCCAGCAGCGTAGGAGGGACAGATACGCAGTATTTT. Its translation: CASSVGGTDTQYF. The chain links TRBV9 to TRBJ2-3, with D perhaps TRBD2 (5 bases). V was pared by 0 bases and J by 3 bases, with 5 bases between. The CDR3 has 13 residues. CDR1 SGDLS and CDR2 YYNGEE come from the germline V gene.

V is TRBV5-1 and J is TRBJ2-2, with D tentatively TRBD1 (6 bases). CDR1 is SGHRS, CDR2 YFSETQ, per germline. The CDR3 is 15 amino acids. With 7 bases removed from V and 4 bases from J, the gap between germline ends came to 17 bases. CDR3 sequence reads: CASQRWGRVTGELFF. CDR3 bases: TGCGCCAGCCAGAGATGGGGGCGCGTCACCGGGGAGCTGTTTTTT. Variable domain in full (rest from reference TRBV5-1 and TRBJ2-2): KAGVTQTPRYLIKTRGQQVTLSCSPISGHRSVSWYQQTPGQGLQFLFEYFSETQRNKGNFPGRFSGRQFSNSRSEMNVSTLELGDSALYLCASQRWGRVTGELFFGEGSRLTVL.

This clone was seen only a few times. The chain employs TRBV6-5 and TRBJ1-5; perhaps TRBD1 as D (6 bases). CDR3 length: 13 residues. Trimming left V 4 bases short and J 7 bases short, with 11 bases between. From germline, CDR1 is MNHEY and CDR2 SVGAGI. This CDR3 reads CASSWGANQPQHF. CDR3 DNA sequence: TGTGCCAGCAGTTGGGGGGCCAACCAGCCCCAGCATTTT.

This clone was found a few times. The chain links TRBV4-2 to TRBJ1-4; D ambiguous. Germline V gene lookup returns CDR1 LGHNA and CDR2 YNFKEQ. V lost 1 base to trimming and J lost 5 bases, with 8 bases between them. There are 14 residues in the CDR3. CDR3 residues: CASSQVGVNEKLFF. CDR3 sequence (DNA): TGTGCCAGCAGCCAAGTCGGGGTCAATGAAAAACTGTTTTTT.